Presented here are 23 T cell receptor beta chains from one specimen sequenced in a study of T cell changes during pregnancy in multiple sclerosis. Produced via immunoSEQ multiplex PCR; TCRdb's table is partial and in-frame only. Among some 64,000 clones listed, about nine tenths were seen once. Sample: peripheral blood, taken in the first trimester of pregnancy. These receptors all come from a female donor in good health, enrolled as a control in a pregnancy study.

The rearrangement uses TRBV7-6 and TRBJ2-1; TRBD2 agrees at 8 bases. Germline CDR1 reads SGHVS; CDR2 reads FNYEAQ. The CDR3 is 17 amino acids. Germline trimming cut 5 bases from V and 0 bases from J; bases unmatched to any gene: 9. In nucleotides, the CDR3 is TGTGCCAGCAGCGCCACGGGGGGGCTTAGCTCCTACAATGAGCAGTTCTTC. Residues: CASSATGGLSSYNEQFF.

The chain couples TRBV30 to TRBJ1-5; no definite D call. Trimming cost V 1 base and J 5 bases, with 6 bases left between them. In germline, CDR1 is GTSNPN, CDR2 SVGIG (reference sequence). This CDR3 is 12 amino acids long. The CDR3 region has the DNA TGTGCCTGGAGTGACAGTCATCAGCCCCAGCATTTT. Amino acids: CAWSDSHQPQHF.

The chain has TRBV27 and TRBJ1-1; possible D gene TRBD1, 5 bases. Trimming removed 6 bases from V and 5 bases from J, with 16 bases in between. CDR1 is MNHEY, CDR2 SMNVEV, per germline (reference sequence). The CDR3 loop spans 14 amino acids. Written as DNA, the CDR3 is TGTGCCAGCAGAAATGGGGGGGGGAGGACTGAAGCTTTCTTT. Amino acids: CASRNGGGRTEAFF.

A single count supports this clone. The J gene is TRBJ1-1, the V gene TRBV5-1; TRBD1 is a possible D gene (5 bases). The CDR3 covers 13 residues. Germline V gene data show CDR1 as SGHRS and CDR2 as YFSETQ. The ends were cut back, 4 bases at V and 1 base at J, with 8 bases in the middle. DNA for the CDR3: TGCGCCAGCAGCCACGACAGGAACACTGAAGCTTTCTTT. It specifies CASSHDRNTEAFF.

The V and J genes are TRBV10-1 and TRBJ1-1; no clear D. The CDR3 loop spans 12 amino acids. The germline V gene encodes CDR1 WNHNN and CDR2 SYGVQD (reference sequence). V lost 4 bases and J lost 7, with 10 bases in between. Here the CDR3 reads CASSVRRLEAFF. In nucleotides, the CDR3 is TGCGCCAGCAGTGTTCGCAGGCTTGAAGCTTTCTTT.

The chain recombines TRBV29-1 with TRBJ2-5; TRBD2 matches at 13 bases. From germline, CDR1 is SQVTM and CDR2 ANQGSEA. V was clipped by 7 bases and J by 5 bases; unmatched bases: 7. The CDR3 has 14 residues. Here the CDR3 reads CSGSLAGGLETQYF. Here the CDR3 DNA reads TGCAGCGGTTCACTAGCGGGGGGGCTGGAGACCCAGTACTTC.

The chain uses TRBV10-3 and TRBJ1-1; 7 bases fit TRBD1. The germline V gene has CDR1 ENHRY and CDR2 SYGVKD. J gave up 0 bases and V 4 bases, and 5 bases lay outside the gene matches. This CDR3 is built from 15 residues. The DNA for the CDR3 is TGTGCCATCAGTGTTGGGACAGAATTGAACACTGAAGCTTTCTTT. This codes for CAISVGTELNTEAFF.

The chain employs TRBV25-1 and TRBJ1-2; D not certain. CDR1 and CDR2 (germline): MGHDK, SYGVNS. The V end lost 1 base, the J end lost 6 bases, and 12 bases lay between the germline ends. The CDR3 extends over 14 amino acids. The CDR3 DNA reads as TGTGCCAGCAGTGAATTCGGATGGGAGGATGGCTACACCTTC. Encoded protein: CASSEFGWEDGYTF.

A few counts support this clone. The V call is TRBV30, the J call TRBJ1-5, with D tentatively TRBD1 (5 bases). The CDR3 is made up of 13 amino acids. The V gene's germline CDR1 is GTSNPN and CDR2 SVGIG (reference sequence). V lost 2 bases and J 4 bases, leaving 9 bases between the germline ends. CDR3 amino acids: CAWSRQGNQPQHF. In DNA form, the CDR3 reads TGTGCCTGGAGTAGGCAGGGTAATCAGCCCCAGCATTTT. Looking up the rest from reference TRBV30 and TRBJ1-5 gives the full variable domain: SQTIHQWPATLVQPVGSPLSLECTVEGTSNPNLYWYRQAAGRGLQLLFYSVGIGQISSEVPQNLSASRPQDRQFILSSKKLLLSDSGFYLCAWSRQGNQPQHFGDGTRLSIL.

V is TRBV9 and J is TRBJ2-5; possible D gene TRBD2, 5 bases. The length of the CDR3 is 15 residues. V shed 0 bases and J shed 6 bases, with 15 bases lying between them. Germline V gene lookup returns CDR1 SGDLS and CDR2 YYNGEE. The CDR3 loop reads CASSVEERTWKTQYF. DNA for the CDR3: TGTGCCAGCAGCGTAGAGGAGAGGACTTGGAAGACCCAGTACTTC.

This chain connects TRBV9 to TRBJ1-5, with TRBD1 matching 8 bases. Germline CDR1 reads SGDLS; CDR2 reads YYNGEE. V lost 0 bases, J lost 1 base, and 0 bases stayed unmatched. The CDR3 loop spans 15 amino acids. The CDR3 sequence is CASSVGTGSNQPQHF. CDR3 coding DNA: TGTGCCAGCAGCGTAGGGACAGGGAGCAATCAGCCCCAGCATTTT.

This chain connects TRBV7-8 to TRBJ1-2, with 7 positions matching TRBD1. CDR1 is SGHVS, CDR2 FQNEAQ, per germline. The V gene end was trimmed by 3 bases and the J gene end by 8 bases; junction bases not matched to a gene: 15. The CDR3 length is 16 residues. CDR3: CASSFTLTDRREGYTF. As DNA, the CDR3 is TGTGCCAGCAGCTTCACACTTACGGACAGGAGAGAGGGCTACACCTTC.

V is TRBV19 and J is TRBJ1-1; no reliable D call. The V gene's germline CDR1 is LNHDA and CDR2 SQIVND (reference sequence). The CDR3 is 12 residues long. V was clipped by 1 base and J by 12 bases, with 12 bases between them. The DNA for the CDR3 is TGTGCCAGTAGTATAGGATCGGAGGTGACTTTCTTT. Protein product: CASSIGSEVTFF.

The CDR3 DNA follows: TGTGCCAGCAGCAAAAATGGTACAGCTAACTATGGCTACACCTTC. Encoded protein: CASSKNGTANYGYTF. This chain uses TRBV21-1 with TRBJ1-2; the table's D call, TRBD1, was not checked against the DNA. TRBV21-1 is annotated as a pseudogene. CDR3 length: 15 residues.

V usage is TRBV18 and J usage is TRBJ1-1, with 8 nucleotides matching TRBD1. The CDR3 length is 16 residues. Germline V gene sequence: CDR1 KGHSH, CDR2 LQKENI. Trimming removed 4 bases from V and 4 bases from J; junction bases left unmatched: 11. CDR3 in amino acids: CASSLTGASSRTEAFF. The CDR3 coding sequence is TGTGCCAGCTCACTGACAGGGGCATCTAGTCGCACTGAAGCTTTCTTT.

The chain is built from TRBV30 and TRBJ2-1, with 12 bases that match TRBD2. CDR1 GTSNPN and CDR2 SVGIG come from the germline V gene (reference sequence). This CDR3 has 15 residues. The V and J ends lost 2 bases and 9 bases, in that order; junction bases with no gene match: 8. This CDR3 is CAWSRTSGAQSEQFF. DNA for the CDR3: TGTGCCTGGAGTCGGACTAGCGGGGCTCAGTCTGAGCAGTTCTTC.

The CDR3 spells CASSLPGVDTQYF. The CDR3 nucleotides read TGTGCCAGCAGCCTTCCCGGGGTTGATACGCAGTATTTT. The chain links TRBV7-2 to TRBJ2-3; maybe TRBD2 (5 bases). This CDR3 is built from 13 residues. The germline gives CDR1 SGHTA, CDR2 FQGNSA. With 5 bases removed from V and 6 bases from J, the gap between germline ends came to 12 bases.

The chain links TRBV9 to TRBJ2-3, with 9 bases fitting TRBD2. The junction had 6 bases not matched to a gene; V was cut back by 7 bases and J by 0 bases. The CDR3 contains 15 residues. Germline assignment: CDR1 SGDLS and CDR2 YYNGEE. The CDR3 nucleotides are TGTGCCAGCTCTCGTAGCGGGGGCAGCACAGATACGCAGTATTTT. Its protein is CASSRSGGSTDTQYF. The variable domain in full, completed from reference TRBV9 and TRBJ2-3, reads DSGVTQTPKHLITATGQRVTLRCSPRSGDLSVYWYQQSLDQGLQFLIQYYNGEERAKGNILERFSAQQFPDLHSELNLSSLELGDSALYFCASSRSGGSTDTQYFGPGTRLTVL.

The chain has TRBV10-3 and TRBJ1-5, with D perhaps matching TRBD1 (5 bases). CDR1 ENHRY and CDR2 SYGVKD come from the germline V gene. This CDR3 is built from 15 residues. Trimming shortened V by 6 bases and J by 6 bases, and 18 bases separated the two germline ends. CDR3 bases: TGTGCCATCAGCCCCCGGGGAGGGGAGGGTCAGCCCCAGCATTTT. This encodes CAISPRGGEGQPQHF.

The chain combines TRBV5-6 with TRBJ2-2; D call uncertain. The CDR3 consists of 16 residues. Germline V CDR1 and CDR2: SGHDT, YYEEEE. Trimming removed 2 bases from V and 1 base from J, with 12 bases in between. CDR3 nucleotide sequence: TGTGCCAGCAGCTTATTATCTGTTATGAACACCGGGGAGCTGTTTTTT. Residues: CASSLLSVMNTGELFF.

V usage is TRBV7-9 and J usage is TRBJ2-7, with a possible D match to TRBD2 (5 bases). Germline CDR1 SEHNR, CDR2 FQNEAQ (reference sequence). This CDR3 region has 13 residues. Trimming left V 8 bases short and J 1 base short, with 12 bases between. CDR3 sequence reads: CASRAGSSYEQYF. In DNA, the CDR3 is TGTGCCAGCCGTGCGGGCAGTTCCTACGAGCAGTACTTC.

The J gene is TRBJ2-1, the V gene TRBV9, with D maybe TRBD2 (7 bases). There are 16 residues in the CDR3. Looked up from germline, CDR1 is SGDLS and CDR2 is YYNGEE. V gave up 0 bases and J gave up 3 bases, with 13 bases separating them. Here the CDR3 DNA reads TGTGCCAGCAGCGTAGAAGGGGGGGCTGGCTACAATGAGCAGTTCTTC. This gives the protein CASSVEGGAGYNEQFF.

The CDR3 here is CASSQALGQSYEQYF. The CDR3, as DNA: TGCGCCAGCAGCCAGGCGTTGGGGCAGTCCTACGAGCAGTACTTC. V and J are TRBV4-1 and TRBJ2-7; TRBD1 is a possible D gene (5 bases). Germline V gene sequence: CDR1 MGHRA, CDR2 YSYEKL. The V end lost 3 bases, the J end lost 1 base, and 13 bases lay between the germline ends. The CDR3 is 15 amino acids.